Described below is a single TCR beta chain sequence and its context. Its specificity is not known. Data came from immunoSEQ multiplex PCR; TCRdb stores just in-frame clones and leaves some out. This table holds 2 million to 2.5 million clones, roughly 94% found once. Trimming stripped 6 bases from V and 3 bases from J, with 15 bases between. CDR3 size: 14 residues. Germline values: CDR1 MDHEN, CDR2 SYDVKM. The data were obtained in a study of shared clonotypes between healthy human individuals. For the study at large: Each donor had three CD4 naive, three CD4 memory, two CD8 naive and one CD8 memory plate. Study-wide findings and caveats: Sample collection involved blood only; tissue repertoires are likely different. Relative to memory subsets, naive subsets generally showed larger estimated richness.

Positive CCR7 selection of CD45RO-negative cells yielded the naive CD8 cells, and terminally differentiated effector memory CD45RA+ cells were excluded. The sample was naive CD8+ T cells sorted from blood. V is TRBV28 and J is TRBJ2-7, with D possibly called TRBD1 or TRBD2 (6 bases each). The receptor was isolated from a man between 18 and 35 years old in good health. The CDR3 region is CASSPSGAVYEQYF. CDR3 bases: TGTGCCAGCAGCCCCTCGGGGGCTGTCTACGAGCAGTACTTC.